This T cell receptor beta chain was identified during a study of OX40 agonist ivuxolimab in advanced cancers. Context from the whole study: Ivuxolimab was a fully human IgG2 agonistic monoclonal antibody targeting the costimulatory receptor OX40 (CD134). Intravenous ivuxolimab was administered to patients every 2 weeks at six dose levels: 0.01, 0.1, 0.3, 1.5, 3 and 10 mg/kg. Of the approximately 54 dose-escalation patients, hepatocellular carcinoma was present in about 20, melanoma in around 15, renal cell carcinoma in 9 and head and neck cancer in 9. In the dose-escalation cohort, approximately 80% of patients were male, and the mean age was around 60 years with a range of roughly 23 to 79. Prior anti-PD-1, anti-PD-L1 or anti-CTLA-4 therapy was permitted, and checkpoint inhibitors had been received by less than 45% of dose-escalation patients. Partial responses were achieved by three dose-escalation patients, of whom one had hepatocellular carcinoma and two had cutaneous melanoma. Peripheral TCRbeta sequencing was intended to test whether TCR sequence diversity was altered and clonal T-cell expansion was caused by ivuxolimab. The paper reports the monotherapy dose-escalation portion (N ≈ 52 patients) of the phase I ivuxolimab trial. General findings and caveats noted by the study authors: Clonal expansion of both CD4+ and CD8+ blood T cells was observed from baseline to week 6 at doses 0.1 to 3.0 mg/kg. After ivuxolimab, CD8+ T cells had more expanded clones than CD4+ T cells on average. The antigen specificity of the peripheral T cells that underwent clonal expansion was not determined. In the 0.1-3.0 mg/kg groups, partial responders were among the patients with the lowest normalized peripheral clonal expansion, particularly in CD8+ T cells. Low levels of normalized T-cell clonal expansion were also seen in some patients who did not respond.

A remark on this clone: There is no known antigen for this receptor. No qualities accompany the bases; no much larger clone lies one base away.

To sequence the TCRbeta CDR3 region, genomic DNA was isolated from the sorted cells. The immunoSEQ Assay was used for sequencing of TCRbeta CDR3 regions. The immuneACCESS repertoire file appears here via TCRdb, limited to in-frame rearrangements. These files lack a portion of the clones; in checked studies, under half of the deficit traces to unresolved V genes, and the cause of the others is not known. Recorded for this sample are 70,000 to 95,000 clones; 92% of them occurred a single time. Of the sample, around 0.54% falls within the top ten clones. The trial excluded patients who had a history of autoimmune disease or who were on systemic immunosuppression. Peripheral blood for TCR sequencing was collected from all dose cohorts at baseline, on cycle 4 day 1, and on cycle 7 day 1. The samples were taken from a phase I, first-in-human, multicenter, open-label dose-escalation trial of ivuxolimab. Adults with locally advanced or metastatic melanoma, renal cell, hepatocellular, or head and neck squamous cell carcinoma were enrolled in the trial. Before TCR sequencing, CD4+ T cells and CD8+ T cells were sorted from peripheral blood as separate populations.

CDR1 and CDR2, per the germline V gene, are MNHNS and SASEGT. Unmatched junction bases come to 10, with V trimmed by 4 bases and J by 6 bases. Its CDR3 holds 15 amino acids, cysteine through phenylalanine. The retained sequence is limited to the CDR3, 45 bases, with the frame set at the first base. The receptor was isolated from an adult with an advanced solid tumor such as melanoma, head and neck, liver or kidney cancer. Source: CD4+ or CD8+ T cells sorted from blood, taken in a trial of the OX40 agonist ivuxolimab. The rearrangement combines TRBV6-1 with TRBJ1-1; 8 central nucleotides agree with TRBD1. The CDR3 protein sequence reads: CASSVQGALSSEAFF. The DNA sequence reads TGTGCCAGCAGTGTTCAGGGGGCGCTAAGCTCTGAAGCTTTCTTT.